The rows below give T cell receptor beta chains drawn from one sample of a study of blood T cell repertoires in COVID-19. The table came from immunoSEQ multiplex PCR; TCRdb's copy has only in-frame clones and leaves some out. This table holds some 300,000 clones, 90% found once. Sequencing was done on a sample of peripheral blood. All receptors come from a woman aged 50 to 60 with COVID-19, enrolled during active disease. CDR3s include the opening cysteine and the closing phenylalanine or tryptophan. A D gene is named only where the DNA matches it firmly. Clone sizes are given selectively: once, few, many, or a class where the clone is expanded.

clone_size d_call j_call v_call cdr3_nt cdr3_aa
. . TRBJ1-6 TRBV7-3 TGTGCCAGCAGCGCAGGGGTCAGTTCACCCCTCCACTTT CASSAGVSSPLHF
. TRBD2 TRBJ2-1 TRBV27 TGTGCCAGCGTCGGGGCGGGAGGTCTGTACAATGAGCAGTTCTTC CASVGAGGLYNEQFF
. TRBD1 TRBJ2-5 TRBV3-1/TRBV3-2 TGTGCCAGCAGCCAACAGGGGGAAGAGACCCAGTACTTC CASSQQGEETQYF
. . TRBJ1-1 TRBV18 TGTGCCAGCTCACCGATGTTGAACGGGGGGGCGGCTGAAGCTTTCTTT CASSPMLNGGAAEAFF
. . TRBJ1-1 TRBV12-5 TGTGTTAGTGGTTTTTGGAGGGATTGGGCCGCAACTGAAGCTTTCTTT CVSGFWRDWAATEAFF
. . TRBJ2-7 TRBV27 TGTGCCAGCAGTGGGCAGGGGTCCTACGAGCAGTACTTC CASSGQGSYEQYF
. TRBD2 TRBJ2-6 TRBV5-1 TGCGCCAGCAGCTCCCTAGTGACTAGCGGGAGGGGTGGGGCCAACGTCCTGACTTTC CASSSLVTSGRGGANVLTF
. . TRBJ1-1 TRBV4-1 TGCGCCAGCAGCCAACTAGGACAGAACACTGAAGCTTTCTTT CASSQLGQNTEAFF
. . TRBJ2-1 TRBV11-1 TGTGCCAGCAGCTTATCGCGGAACAATGAGCAGTTCTTC CASSLSRNNEQFF
. . TRBJ2-2 TRBV27 TGTGCCAGCAGTTCTTCAGCCGGGATCCTGTACACCGGGGAGCTGTTTTTT CASSSSAGILYTGELFF
. . TRBJ2-3 TRBV3-1/TRBV3-2 TGTGCCAGCAGCCAAGGGGGAGCCTCAGATACGCAGTATTTT CASSQGGASDTQYF
once . TRBJ2-3 TRBV19 TGTGCCAGTAGTAGACACCTCACAGATACGCAGTATTTT CASSRHLTDTQYF
. . TRBJ2-1 TRBV27 TGTGCCAGCAGTTTCCTCGGGAGCCGCAATGAGCAGTTCTTC CASSFLGSRNEQFF
. . TRBJ2-7 TRBV29-1 TGCAGCGTGGGGACATATTTAAGCTCCTACGAGCAGTACTTC CSVGTYLSSYEQYF
. . TRBJ1-1 TRBV6-5 TGTGCCAGCAGTTACGGAGGGACGGCTGGCATTAGCGAAGCTTTCTTT CASSYGGTAGISEAFF
few . TRBJ1-5 TRBV4-3 TGCGCCAGCAGCCAAGATCGGAGCAATCAGCCCCAGCATTTT CASSQDRSNQPQHF
. TRBD2 TRBJ2-2 TRBV7-7 TGTGCCAGCAGCCGGACTAGAAACACCGGGGAGCTGTTTTTT CASSRTRNTGELFF
. TRBD2 TRBJ2-2 TRBV19 TGTGCCAGTAGTGCTACGTCGTGGACTAGCGGAACCACCGGGGAGCTGTTTTTT CASSATSWTSGTTGELFF
. TRBD2 TRBJ2-5 TRBV2 TGTGCCAGCAGTGAGCGCGCTAGCGGGGGGGGAGAGACCCAGTACTTC CASSERASGGGETQYF
. . TRBJ1-3 TRBV5-6 TGTGCCAGCAGCTTGGGCCGGAGCTCTGGAAACACCATATATTTT CASSLGRSSGNTIYF
. . TRBJ2-3 TRBV6-6 TGTGCCAGCAGTTACTCCGGGACCCTCCAAGCGGGTACGCAGTATTTT CASSYSGTLQAGTQYF
. . TRBJ2-1 TRBV9 TGTGCCAGCAGCCCGGTGGGACTCTCGAGCAATGAGCAGTTCTTC CASSPVGLSSNEQFF
. TRBD1 TRBJ2-1 TRBV6-5 TGTGCCAGCAGGTCGGGACAGGGCTCCTACAATGAGCAGTTCTTC CASRSGQGSYNEQFF
. . TRBJ2-6 TRBV12-2 TGTGCAAGTCGCTTAGGATTAGGAGACAGGGTTACTGGGGCCAACGTCCTGACTTTC CASRLGLGDRVTGANVLTF
. TRBD2 TRBJ2-1 TRBV18 TGTGCCAGCTCCCTCATAGAGCGGGAGTATACTGAGCAGTTCTTC CASSLIEREYTEQFF
. . TRBJ2-7 TRBV20-1 TGCAGTGCTAGTTGGGGAGACTACGAGCAGTACTTC CSASWGDYEQYF
. TRBD1 TRBJ2-4 TRBV5-1 TGCGCCAGCAGCCCATCCCCAGGGGGTGTTACTCATCTAGCCAAAAACATTCAGTACTTC CASSPSPGGVTHLAKNIQYF
. TRBD1 TRBJ1-6 TRBV6-5 TGTGCCAGCCGGACAGGGAGCTCCTATAATTCACCCCTCCACTTT CASRTGSSYNSPLHF
. . TRBJ1-3 TRBV30 TGTGCCTGGAGACTTTTGAGCTCTGGAAACACCATATATTTT CAWRLLSSGNTIYF
. TRBD2 TRBJ2-1 TRBV7-9 TGTGCCAGCAGCTTTCGACTAGCGGGAGACATAGACAATGAGCAGTTCTTC CASSFRLAGDIDNEQFF
. . TRBJ2-7 TRBV6-6 TGTGCCACCCAAGGGGGTAAGGACTACGAGCAGTACTTC CATQGGKDYEQYF
. . TRBJ2-1 TRBV18 TGTGCCAGCTCATCCCTGGTGGGAGGTAACTACAATGAGCAGTTCTTC CASSSLVGGNYNEQFF
. . TRBJ2-1 TRBV4-3 TGCGCCAGCAGCCAAGTTGGCACAGAGGGTGAGCAGTTCTTC CASSQVGTEGEQFF
. . TRBJ1-1 TRBV6-4 TGTGCCAGCAGTGTGAATTTTGGGACTAACACTGAAGCTTTCTTT CASSVNFGTNTEAFF
. TRBD2 TRBJ2-7 TRBV15 TGTGCCACCGAGGGACTAGCGGGAGGTGTCTACGAGCAGTACTTC CATEGLAGGVYEQYF